The rows below give T cell receptor beta chains drawn from one sample of a study of shared clonotypes between healthy human individuals. Sequenced by immunoSEQ multiplex PCR; TCRdb stores in-frame clones only, minus some. This table has 550,000 to 700,000 clones, around 78% appearing once. The material sequenced was memory CD4+ T cells sorted from blood. These receptor sequences come from a woman aged 25 to 39 in good health. The CDR3 runs from the conserved cysteine through the conserved F or W. The order of the fields is clone size, D gene, V gene, J gene, CDR3 DNA, CDR3 protein. D genes are given only for firm matches. Part of the rows lack a size; the others show once, few, many or a class for expanded clones.

abundance: .; d_gene: TRBD1; v_gene: TRBV5-1; j_gene: TRBJ2-2; CDR3nt: TGCGCCAGCAGCTTGGAGGGGGCGCAAACCGGGGAGCTGTTTTTT; CDR3aa: CASSLEGAQTGELFF
abundance: many; d_gene: .; v_gene: TRBV27; j_gene: TRBJ2-1; CDR3nt: TGTGCCAGCAGTCCGTCGACTAGACGTGCGGATGAGCAGTTCTTC; CDR3aa: CASSPSTRRADEQFF
abundance: .; d_gene: .; v_gene: TRBV28; j_gene: TRBJ1-5; CDR3nt: TGTGCCAGCAGTTATGATCAGCCCCAGCATTTT; CDR3aa: CASSYDQPQHF
abundance: .; d_gene: .; v_gene: TRBV5-1; j_gene: TRBJ2-2; CDR3nt: TGCGCCAGCAGCTTGGTCCCGACGGGCGGGGAGCTGTTTTTT; CDR3aa: CASSLVPTGGELFF
abundance: .; d_gene: .; v_gene: TRBV7-9; j_gene: TRBJ2-7; CDR3nt: TGTGCCAGCAGCATCTCTGGGACCTACGAGCAGTACTTC; CDR3aa: CASSISGTYEQYF
abundance: .; d_gene: .; v_gene: TRBV15; j_gene: TRBJ1-5; CDR3nt: TGTGCCACCAGCATTACAGATGATCAGCCCCAGCATTTT; CDR3aa: CATSITDDQPQHF
abundance: once; d_gene: TRBD2; v_gene: TRBV14; j_gene: TRBJ2-5; CDR3nt: TGTGCCAGCAGCCCAAGGGCGGGGGTCGTTCAAGAGACCCAGTACTTC; CDR3aa: CASSPRAGVVQETQYF
abundance: .; d_gene: .; v_gene: TRBV2; j_gene: TRBJ2-2; CDR3nt: TGTGCCAGCAAGGTACCCGGGCCCGGGGAGCTGTTTTTT; CDR3aa: CASKVPGPGELFF
abundance: many; d_gene: TRBD1; v_gene: TRBV19; j_gene: TRBJ1-5; CDR3nt: TGTGCCAGTAGTACTCCACCGACAGGGGGCCCCAATCAGCCCCAGCATTTT; CDR3aa: CASSTPPTGGPNQPQHF
abundance: many; d_gene: .; v_gene: TRBV6-1; j_gene: TRBJ1-3; CDR3nt: TGTGCCAGCAGTGGGCGACAGGTTTCTATTTCGTATGGAAACACCATATATTTT; CDR3aa: CASSGRQVSISYGNTIYF
abundance: .; d_gene: .; v_gene: TRBV5-6; j_gene: TRBJ2-3; CDR3nt: TGTGCCAGCAGCTTGAAAGGGACACCCGGGACAGATACGCAGTATTTT; CDR3aa: CASSLKGTPGTDTQYF
abundance: .; d_gene: .; v_gene: TRBV6-5; j_gene: TRBJ2-2; CDR3nt: TGTGCCAGCAGGAGAAACACCGGGGAGCTGTTTTTT; CDR3aa: CASRRNTGELFF
abundance: .; d_gene: TRBD2; v_gene: TRBV9; j_gene: TRBJ2-2; CDR3nt: TGTGCCAGCAGCGTAGAAGGGACTACGGTGTTCGGGGAGCTGTTTTTT; CDR3aa: CASSVEGTTVFGELFF
abundance: .; d_gene: .; v_gene: TRBV25-1; j_gene: TRBJ2-7; CDR3nt: TGTGCCAGCAGTGAATCCCGCGGGGGCGTGGGAGGGACCCACGAGCAGTACTTC; CDR3aa: CASSESRGGVGGTHEQYF
abundance: .; d_gene: TRBD1; v_gene: TRBV7-9; j_gene: TRBJ2-5; CDR3nt: TGTGCCAGCAGCCTGGACAGGGGCCAAGAGACCCAGTACTTC; CDR3aa: CASSLDRGQETQYF
abundance: .; d_gene: .; v_gene: TRBV28; j_gene: TRBJ2-1; CDR3nt: TGTGCCAGCACCTCGACAGAGAGCTCCTACAATGAGCAGTTCTTC; CDR3aa: CASTSTESSYNEQFF
abundance: .; d_gene: .; v_gene: TRBV6-1; j_gene: TRBJ2-1; CDR3nt: TGTGCCAGCAGCGGGAGAAGGAATGAGCAGTTCTTC; CDR3aa: CASSGRRNEQFF
abundance: many; d_gene: TRBD2; v_gene: TRBV4-2; j_gene: TRBJ2-7; CDR3nt: TGTGCCAGCAGCCAGGCCGGGACTAGCGGGACCTACGAGCAGTACTTC; CDR3aa: CASSQAGTSGTYEQYF
abundance: few; d_gene: .; v_gene: TRBV4-1; j_gene: TRBJ1-1; CDR3nt: TGCGCCAGCAGCCAAGACCCCGCGGGCGAGGTAACTGAAGCTTTCTTT; CDR3aa: CASSQDPAGEVTEAFF
abundance: .; d_gene: TRBD1; v_gene: TRBV2; j_gene: TRBJ2-1; CDR3nt: TGTGCCAGCAGCTGGACAGGGGGCGCCTCAAATGAGCAGTTCTTC; CDR3aa: CASSWTGGASNEQFF
abundance: many; d_gene: .; v_gene: TRBV5-1; j_gene: TRBJ1-5; CDR3nt: TGCGCCAGCAGCTTGGATCCGGGGAGCAATCAGCCCCAGCATTTT; CDR3aa: CASSLDPGSNQPQHF
abundance: .; d_gene: .; v_gene: TRBV28; j_gene: TRBJ2-2; CDR3nt: TGTGCCAGCAGTACCCGGGACACGCGGGACACCGGGGAGCTGTTTTTT; CDR3aa: CASSTRDTRDTGELFF
abundance: .; d_gene: .; v_gene: TRBV28; j_gene: TRBJ1-2; CDR3nt: TGTGCCAGCAATGGACAGCCCGCTAACTATGGCTACACCTTC; CDR3aa: CASNGQPANYGYTF
abundance: .; d_gene: .; v_gene: TRBV7-8; j_gene: TRBJ2-1; CDR3nt: TGTGCCAGCAGGCTGGGCTCGTACAATGAGCAGTTCTTC; CDR3aa: CASRLGSYNEQFF
abundance: .; d_gene: .; v_gene: TRBV15; j_gene: TRBJ1-2; CDR3nt: TGTGCCACCACAGGGAGGGGGTTATACTATGGCTACACCTTC; CDR3aa: CATTGRGLYYGYTF
abundance: .; d_gene: TRBD1; v_gene: TRBV5-1; j_gene: TRBJ1-1; CDR3nt: TGCGCCAGCAGCTTGGTGCCGAAGACTGGGACAGCCATTCAACCGGAAGCTTTCTTT; CDR3aa: CASSLVPKTGTAIQPEAFF
abundance: .; d_gene: .; v_gene: TRBV7-2; j_gene: TRBJ2-4; CDR3nt: TGTGCCAGCAGCCAACCGGGACGGGGAGCCAAAAACATTCAGTACTTC; CDR3aa: CASSQPGRGAKNIQYF
abundance: few; d_gene: .; v_gene: TRBV30; j_gene: TRBJ2-1; CDR3nt: TGTGCCTGGTCATCCCAGCGGGATGAGCAGTTCTTC; CDR3aa: CAWSSQRDEQFF
abundance: few; d_gene: .; v_gene: TRBV30; j_gene: TRBJ1-1; CDR3nt: TGTGCCCTACAGGGGAACACTGAAGCTTTCTTT; CDR3aa: CALQGNTEAFF
abundance: .; d_gene: TRBD1; v_gene: TRBV29-1; j_gene: TRBJ1-2; CDR3nt: TGCAGCGTGGTCCGGGACAGCTATGGCTACACCTTC; CDR3aa: CSVVRDSYGYTF
abundance: .; d_gene: .; v_gene: TRBV6-6; j_gene: TRBJ1-1; CDR3nt: TGTGCCAGCAGTCGGGCAGGACGGAACACTGAAGCTTTCTTT; CDR3aa: CASSRAGRNTEAFF
abundance: .; d_gene: .; v_gene: TRBV7-9; j_gene: TRBJ2-5; CDR3nt: TGTGCCAGCAGCTTCCCCACAGGGTCTGAGACCCAGTACTTC; CDR3aa: CASSFPTGSETQYF
abundance: once; d_gene: .; v_gene: TRBV28; j_gene: TRBJ2-6; CDR3nt: TGTGCCAGCAGTATGTCAGGTACCGGGGCCAACGTCCTGACTTTC; CDR3aa: CASSMSGTGANVLTF
abundance: .; d_gene: .; v_gene: TRBV2; j_gene: TRBJ1-2; CDR3nt: TGTGCCAGCAGTGTTACAGCGTCGGACACCTTC; CDR3aa: CASSVTASDTF
abundance: few; d_gene: TRBD2; v_gene: TRBV2; j_gene: TRBJ2-7; CDR3nt: TGTGCCAGCAGCCTAGCGGGATATAGGCGCGAGCAGTACTTC; CDR3aa: CASSLAGYRREQYF
abundance: .; d_gene: TRBD1; v_gene: TRBV5-6; j_gene: TRBJ2-5; CDR3nt: TGTGCCAGCAGCTTTGACAGGGGGCTTCGTCAAGAGACCCAGTACTTC; CDR3aa: CASSFDRGLRQETQYF
abundance: .; d_gene: .; v_gene: TRBV7-9; j_gene: TRBJ2-7; CDR3nt: TGTGCCAGCAGCTTAGGTTCGAATCGCGGGAAGGGTTACGAGCAGTACTTC; CDR3aa: CASSLGSNRGKGYEQYF
abundance: .; d_gene: .; v_gene: TRBV5-1; j_gene: TRBJ2-7; CDR3nt: TGCGCCAGCAGCTCGAACAGGGACAAGCAGTACTTC; CDR3aa: CASSSNRDKQYF
abundance: few; d_gene: .; v_gene: TRBV7-8; j_gene: TRBJ2-1; CDR3nt: TGTGCCAGCAGCTTAGACGCTGGCAGGGTCGATGAGCAGTTCTTC; CDR3aa: CASSLDAGRVDEQFF
abundance: .; d_gene: TRBD1; v_gene: TRBV10-2; j_gene: TRBJ1-4; CDR3nt: TGCGCTTTACAGGGGGAGAATGAAAAACTGTTTTTT; CDR3aa: CALQGENEKLFF
abundance: .; d_gene: .; v_gene: TRBV28; j_gene: TRBJ2-1; CDR3nt: TGTGCCAGCAGTTTCCCGGACTTTTACAATGAGCAGTTCTTC; CDR3aa: CASSFPDFYNEQFF
abundance: .; d_gene: TRBD2; v_gene: TRBV29-1; j_gene: TRBJ2-2; CDR3nt: TGCAGCGGGAGCGGGAGTGGAATGGGCGGGGAGCTGTTTTTT; CDR3aa: CSGSGSGMGGELFF
abundance: .; d_gene: TRBD1; v_gene: TRBV29-1; j_gene: TRBJ2-7; CDR3nt: TGCAGCGTTGCCTCAGGACAGGGGGCCGAGCAGTACTTC; CDR3aa: CSVASGQGAEQYF
abundance: .; d_gene: TRBD2; v_gene: TRBV4-2; j_gene: TRBJ2-7; CDR3nt: TGTGCCAGCAGCCCTCTCCCGCGGGAGGTTCCCCTCGAGCAGTACTTC; CDR3aa: CASSPLPREVPLEQYF
abundance: .; d_gene: .; v_gene: TRBV5-1; j_gene: TRBJ1-2; CDR3nt: TGCGCCAGCAGCCTGGGGTTAAACTATGGCTACACCTTC; CDR3aa: CASSLGLNYGYTF
abundance: .; d_gene: TRBD1; v_gene: TRBV4-1; j_gene: TRBJ2-5; CDR3nt: TGCGCCAGCAGCCCGACAGGGTCTAGAGAGACCCAGTACTTC; CDR3aa: CASSPTGSRETQYF
abundance: once; d_gene: TRBD2; v_gene: TRBV7-2; j_gene: TRBJ2-2; CDR3nt: TGTGCCAGGGCCGGACTAGGATCAGGCACCGGGGAGCTGTTTTTT; CDR3aa: CARAGLGSGTGELFF
abundance: .; d_gene: TRBD1; v_gene: TRBV5-4; j_gene: TRBJ2-7; CDR3nt: TGTGCCAGCGGGAAGGGACAGGGGCCAACCTACGAGCAGTACTTC; CDR3aa: CASGKGQGPTYEQYF
abundance: .; d_gene: .; v_gene: TRBV10-1; j_gene: TRBJ2-7; CDR3nt: TGCGCCAGCAGTGAGGGCGGGATAGGGTCCTACGAGCAGTACTTC; CDR3aa: CASSEGGIGSYEQYF
abundance: .; d_gene: .; v_gene: TRBV5-6; j_gene: TRBJ1-1; CDR3nt: TGTGCCAGCAGGTTGAGGGGTCTGGAGGAGACTGAAGCTTTCTTT; CDR3aa: CASRLRGLEETEAFF
abundance: .; d_gene: .; v_gene: TRBV6-1; j_gene: TRBJ2-7; CDR3nt: TGTGCCAGCGCACATCAAAGGGATTCCGAGCAGTACTTC; CDR3aa: CASAHQRDSEQYF
abundance: once; d_gene: TRBD1; v_gene: TRBV29-1; j_gene: TRBJ2-3; CDR3nt: TGCAGCGCAGGACAGGTCTATGGCGCAGATACGCAGTATTTT; CDR3aa: CSAGQVYGADTQYF
abundance: .; d_gene: .; v_gene: TRBV20-1; j_gene: TRBJ2-1; CDR3nt: TGCAGTGCCGCAGGGTATGATGAGCAGTTCTTC; CDR3aa: CSAAGYDEQFF
abundance: .; d_gene: .; v_gene: TRBV19; j_gene: TRBJ1-2; CDR3nt: TGTGCCAGTAGTGACGGACGAGAAGTCTATGGCTACACCTTC; CDR3aa: CASSDGREVYGYTF
abundance: .; d_gene: .; v_gene: TRBV5-1; j_gene: TRBJ2-4; CDR3nt: TGCGCCAGCAGCTTGGACAGAAACATTCAGTACTTC; CDR3aa: CASSLDRNIQYF
abundance: .; d_gene: TRBD2; v_gene: TRBV6-5; j_gene: TRBJ2-5; CDR3nt: TGTGCCAGCAGTTACACACCTAGCGGGAGTTTCGAGACCCAGTACTTC; CDR3aa: CASSYTPSGSFETQYF
abundance: .; d_gene: TRBD1; v_gene: TRBV28; j_gene: TRBJ1-1; CDR3nt: TGTGCCAGCAGCAGTGAAGGCAGGGGGCGGAACACTGAAGCTTTCTTT; CDR3aa: CASSSEGRGRNTEAFF
abundance: .; d_gene: TRBD1; v_gene: TRBV27; j_gene: TRBJ1-1; CDR3nt: TGTGCCAGCAGGCGGACAGGATCGAACACTGAAGCTTTCTTT; CDR3aa: CASRRTGSNTEAFF
abundance: .; d_gene: TRBD1; v_gene: TRBV19; j_gene: TRBJ2-6; CDR3nt: TGTGCCAGTACCCCTCAGGGGGTCGGGGCCAACGTCCTGACTTTC; CDR3aa: CASTPQGVGANVLTF